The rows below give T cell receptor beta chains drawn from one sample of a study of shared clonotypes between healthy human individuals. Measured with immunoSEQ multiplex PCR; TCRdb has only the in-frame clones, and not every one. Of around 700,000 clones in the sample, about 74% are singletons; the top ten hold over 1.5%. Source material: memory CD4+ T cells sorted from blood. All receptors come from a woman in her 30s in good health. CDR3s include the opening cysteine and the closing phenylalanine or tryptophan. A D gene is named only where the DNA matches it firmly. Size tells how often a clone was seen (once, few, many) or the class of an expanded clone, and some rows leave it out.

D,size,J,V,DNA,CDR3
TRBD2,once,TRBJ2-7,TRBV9,TGTGCCAGCAGCCCCCAAGGACTAGCGGTACACGAGCAGTACTTC,CASSPQGLAVHEQYF
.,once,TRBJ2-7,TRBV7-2,TGTGCCAGCAGCTTAGCAGGCGGACTTCCTCGCTACGAGCAGTACTTC,CASSLAGGLPRYEQYF
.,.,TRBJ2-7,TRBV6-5,TGTGCCAGCAGTTCTAGGAGGAACGAGCAGTACTTC,CASSSRRNEQYF
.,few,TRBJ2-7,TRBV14,TGTGCCAGCAGCCTGACTGACTACGAGCAGTACTTC,CASSLTDYEQYF
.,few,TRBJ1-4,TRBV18,TGTGCCAGCTCACCCCAAGAAGGCGGGAGTGAAAAACTGTTTTTT,CASSPQEGGSEKLFF
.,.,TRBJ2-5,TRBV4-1,TGCGCCAGCAGCCAAGATTGGTTCGAGCGGCAAGAGACCCAGTACTTC,CASSQDWFERQETQYF
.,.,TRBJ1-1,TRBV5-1,TGCGCCAGCAGCTCCTCGGGGGCGCGGGGGAACACTGAAGCTTTCTTT,CASSSSGARGNTEAFF
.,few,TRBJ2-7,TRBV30,TGTGCCTGGAGTTCAGGGGTTTTGACCGACGAGCAGTACTTC,CAWSSGVLTDEQYF
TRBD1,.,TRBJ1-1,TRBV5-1,TGCGCCAGCAAGCTTCAACCGGGGATGAGGACAGGGAACACTGAAGCTTTCTTT,CASKLQPGMRTGNTEAFF
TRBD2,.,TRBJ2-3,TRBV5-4,TGTGCCAGCAGTTGGGCTAGCGGGAGCATCGATAAGGCAGATACGCAGTATTTT,CASSWASGSIDKADTQYF
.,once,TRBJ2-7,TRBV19,TGTGCCAGTAGTACAGCGATGAGCGGGTCCCCACAACTATACTTC,CASSTAMSGSPQLYF
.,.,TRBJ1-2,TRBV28,TGTGCCAGCAGTGGCTACGGACCGCGAGGGGGCTACACCTTC,CASSGYGPRGGYTF
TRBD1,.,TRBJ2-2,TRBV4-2,TGTGCCAGCGGGGACAGGGTGAACACCGGGGAGCTGTTTTTT,CASGDRVNTGELFF
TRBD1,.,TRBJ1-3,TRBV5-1,TGCGCCAGCAGCGCTGGGACAGTACCATCTGGAAACACCATATATTTT,CASSAGTVPSGNTIYF
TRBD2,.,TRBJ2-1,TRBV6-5,TGTGCCAGCAGGCGGGAGGGTGCGGGGGTGGCTGAGCAGTTCTTC,CASRREGAGVAEQFF
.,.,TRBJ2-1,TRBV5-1,TGCGCCAGCAGCTTGAGCTTCGTGCTCTACAATGAGCAGTTCTTC,CASSLSFVLYNEQFF
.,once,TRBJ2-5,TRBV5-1,TGCGCCAGCAGCTTGCTGGGTCCCGAGACCCAGTACTTC,CASSLLGPETQYF
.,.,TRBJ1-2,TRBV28,TGTGCCAGCAGCCTCCGGCCAGGGAGGGGCTACACCTTC,CASSLRPGRGYTF
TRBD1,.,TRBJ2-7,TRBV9,TGTGCCAGCAGCGTGGGACAGGGCCTAAGCTCCTACGAGCAGTACTTC,CASSVGQGLSSYEQYF
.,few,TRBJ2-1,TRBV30,TGTGCCTGGAGTGTAGACGGAAACAATGAGCAGTTCTTC,CAWSVDGNNEQFF
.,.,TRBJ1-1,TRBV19,TGTGCCAGTAGTATCCCTGAAGCTTTCTTT,CASSIPEAFF
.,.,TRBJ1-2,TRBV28,TGTGCCAGCAGTTTGAGGGCAAACTATGGCTACACCTTC,CASSLRANYGYTF
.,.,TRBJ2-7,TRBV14,TGTGCCAGCAGCCGGGCCCTCGGTGGCTACGAGCAGTACTTC,CASSRALGGYEQYF
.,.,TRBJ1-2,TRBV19,TGTGCCAGTAAAGAACAGGGTGTACGATATGGCTACACCTTC,CASKEQGVRYGYTF
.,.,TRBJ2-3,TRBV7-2,TGTGCCAGCAGCCCTCCCCCCACTCGCGCCACGCAGTATTTT,CASSPPPTRATQYF
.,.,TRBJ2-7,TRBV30,TGTGCCTGGAGTAGAACAGGAAGCTCCTACGAGCAGTACTTC,CAWSRTGSSYEQYF
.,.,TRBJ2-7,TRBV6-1,TGTGCCAGCAGTGAACCGGGAGTGACAGACGAGCAGTACTTC,CASSEPGVTDEQYF
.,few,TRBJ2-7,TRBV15,TGTGCCACCAGCAGGGAGCGTGGCTACGAGCAGTACTTC,CATSRERGYEQYF
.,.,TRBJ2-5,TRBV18,TGTGCCAGCTCACCAAGGGTCCTTGACTCGGAGACCCAGTACTTC,CASSPRVLDSETQYF
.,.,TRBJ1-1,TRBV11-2,TGTGCCAGCAGCCTGGGCCCAGGGACTGAAGCTTTCTTT,CASSLGPGTEAFF
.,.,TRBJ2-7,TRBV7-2,TGTGCCATTTCTAGCTATTTGGGCTCCTACGAGCAGTACTTC,CAISSYLGSYEQYF
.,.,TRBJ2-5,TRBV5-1,TGCGCCAGCAGCTCGGTGATGGGGGGAACGCAAGAGACCCAGTACTTC,CASSSVMGGTQETQYF
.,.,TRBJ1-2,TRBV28,TGTGCCAGCAGCTATCCCGGTGGCGGCTACACCTTC,CASSYPGGGYTF
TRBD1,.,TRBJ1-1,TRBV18,TGTGCCAGCTCACCGACAGGGTCACCGAACACTGAAGCTTTCTTT,CASSPTGSPNTEAFF
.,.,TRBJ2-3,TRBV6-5,TGTGCCAGCAGTAGCTACAGACGTTCCTCAGATACGCAGTATTTT,CASSSYRRSSDTQYF
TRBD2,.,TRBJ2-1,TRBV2,TGTGCCAGCAGTGAAAACGGCCTAGCGGGAGTAACCGAGCAGTTCTTC,CASSENGLAGVTEQFF
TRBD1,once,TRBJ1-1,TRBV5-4,TGTGCCAGCAGCGCTGACAGGGGAAGGGCTTTCTTT,CASSADRGRAFF
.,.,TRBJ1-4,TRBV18,TGTGCCAGCTCACCAAGTAGCGAGGCTTATGAAAAACTGTTTTTT,CASSPSSEAYEKLFF
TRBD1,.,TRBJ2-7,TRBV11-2,TGTGCCAGCAGCACCGACAGGGACTACGAGCAGTACTTC,CASSTDRDYEQYF
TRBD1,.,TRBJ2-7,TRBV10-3,TGTGCCATCAGAGAGAACCGGGACAGCGAGCAGTACTTC,CAIRENRDSEQYF